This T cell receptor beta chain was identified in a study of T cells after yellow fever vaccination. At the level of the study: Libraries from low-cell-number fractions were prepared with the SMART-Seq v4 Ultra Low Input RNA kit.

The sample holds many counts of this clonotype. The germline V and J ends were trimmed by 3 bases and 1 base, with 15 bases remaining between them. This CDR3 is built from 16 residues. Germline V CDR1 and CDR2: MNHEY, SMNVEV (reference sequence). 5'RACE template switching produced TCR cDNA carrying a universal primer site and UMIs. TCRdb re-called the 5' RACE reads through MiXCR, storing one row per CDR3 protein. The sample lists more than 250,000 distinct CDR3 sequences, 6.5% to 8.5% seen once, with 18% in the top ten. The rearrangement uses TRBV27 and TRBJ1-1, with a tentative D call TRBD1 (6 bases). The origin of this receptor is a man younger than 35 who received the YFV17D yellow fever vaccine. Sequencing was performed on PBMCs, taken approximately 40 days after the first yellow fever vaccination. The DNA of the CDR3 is TGTGCCAGCAGTTTGGGGTGGGGACACCCGAACACTGAAGCTTTCTTT. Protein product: CASSLGWGHPNTEAFF.